Presented here are 27 T cell receptor beta chains from one specimen sequenced in a study of shared clonotypes between healthy human individuals (dated by TCRdb to 2020 to 2021). Libraries were prepared through the immunoSEQ multiplex PCR assay. TCRdb provides this immuneACCESS table in a form limited to in-frame rearrangements. Some clones are lacking; in checked studies, under half of them reflect an unresolved V gene, and why the rest are absent is not known. The sample yields about 1.9 million clones; 85% to 95% were counted once. The top ten clonotypes cover about 1.7% of the sample. CD8 naive samples consisted of CD45RO-negative cells that were positively selected for CCR7, yielding a CD45RA+CCR7+ population without TemRA cells. Specimen: naive CD8+ T cells from PBMCs. Taken with the paper, the label for cell subset or site translates to: CD45RA+CCR7+. These receptor sequences come from a young man in good health. Some clones in this sample may be carry-over from other donors' samples.

The genes are TRBV27 and TRBJ1-3; perhaps TRBD1 as D (5 bases). Germline-derived CDR1 and CDR2 are MNHEY and SMNVEV (reference sequence). The CDR3 is 15 amino acids. V lost 5 bases and J 2 bases, leaving 13 bases between the germline ends. The CDR3 loop is CASSTRGGAGNTIYF. The CDR3 DNA reads as TGTGCCAGCAGTACCCGGGGGGGGGCTGGAAACACCATATATTTT.

The chain joins TRBV11-2 to TRBJ1-2; D is perhaps TRBD1 (6 bases). Germline V gives CDR1 SGHAT, CDR2 FQNNGV. V lost 3 bases, J lost 7 bases, and 18 bases lay in between. The CDR3 length is 15 residues. The CDR3 protein is CASSFRPGESGGYTF. As DNA, the CDR3 is TGTGCCAGCAGCTTCAGGCCAGGGGAGTCTGGTGGCTACACCTTC. The full variable domain, completed using reference TRBV11-2 and TRBJ1-2, is EAGVAQSPRYKIIEKRQSVAFWCNPISGHATLYWYQQILGQGPKLLIQFQNNGVVDDSQLPKDRFSAERLKGVDSTLKIQPAKLEDSAVYLCASSFRPGESGGYTFGSGTRLTVV.

V usage is TRBV28 and J usage is TRBJ2-1; D perhaps matches TRBD2 (6 bases). There are 17 residues in the CDR3. V shed 8 bases and J shed 2 bases, with 22 bases lying between them. Germline CDR1 MDHEN, CDR2 SYDVKM. The CDR3 spells CASVSRLAAETYNEQFF. The CDR3 DNA is TGTGCCAGCGTCTCACGATTAGCGGCGGAAACCTACAATGAGCAGTTCTTC.

This chain joins TRBV6-1 and TRBJ1-1; D is unresolved. The germline gives CDR1 MNHNS, CDR2 SASEGT. Trimming left V 11 bases short and J 3 bases short, with 22 bases between. This CDR3 comprises 15 residues. In nucleotides, the CDR3 is TGTGCCGCACACCGGCCGGGTTCCCCTGACACTGAAGCTTTCTTT. The encoded protein is CAAHRPGSPDTEAFF.

This clone was found once. The V call is TRBV11-2, the J call TRBJ1-4; 12 bases are shared with TRBD1. The CDR3 runs to 18 residues. Germline loops: CDR1 SGHAT, CDR2 FQNNGV. Trimming took 3 bases from V and 2 from J; bases not matched to a gene: 7. In DNA, the CDR3 is TGTGCCAGCAGCTTTGGGTGGGGACAGGGGGCGACTAATGAAAAACTGTTTTTT. Translation gives CASSFGWGQGATNEKLFF. The whole variable domain, remainder taken from reference TRBV11-2 and TRBJ1-4, is EAGVAQSPRYKIIEKRQSVAFWCNPISGHATLYWYQQILGQGPKLLIQFQNNGVVDDSQLPKDRFSAERLKGVDSTLKIQPAKLEDSAVYLCASSFGWGQGATNEKLFFGSGTQLSVL.

This clone appeared a single time. The V call is TRBV14, the J call TRBJ2-5; D is ambiguous. The CDR3 extends over 11 amino acids. V was clipped by 1 base and J by 13 bases, with 10 bases between them. Looked up from germline, CDR1 is SGHDN and CDR2 is FVKESK. As DNA, the CDR3 is TGTGCCAGCAGCCAAGGGCCGTGGAGGTACTTC. It encodes CASSQGPWRYF.

Points on this clone: The same CDR3 can be traced to other DNA sequences in this sample. V gene TRBV9 combines with J gene TRBJ2-2, with D possibly matching TRBD2 (5 bases). Trimming stripped 3 bases from V and 4 bases from J, with 10 bases between. CDR1 and CDR2 (germline): SGDLS, YYNGEE. The CDR3 runs to 14 residues. CDR3 in amino acids: CASSAGGGTGELFF. The CDR3 DNA is TGTGCCAGCAGCGCCGGAGGCGGCACCGGGGAGCTGTTTTTT.

The rearrangement links TRBV9 to TRBJ2-7; D tentatively reads TRBD1 or TRBD2 (5 bases each). CDR1 is SGDLS, CDR2 YYNGEE, per germline. The CDR3 length is 14 residues. V was trimmed by 3 bases and J by 7 bases, leaving 17 bases between them. In DNA, the CDR3 is TGTGCCAGCAGCGCCCCGGGACGGCTCTTAGAGCAGTACTTC. It specifies CASSAPGRLLEQYF.

Comments on this clone: The identical CDR3 is also encoded by other nucleotide sequences in the sample. The chain couples TRBV28 to TRBJ2-1; D gene unclear. The V end lost 6 bases, the J end lost 1 base, and 16 bases lay between the germline ends. CDR1 is MDHEN and CDR2 is SYDVKM in the germline V gene. This CDR3 has 16 residues. CDR3 residues: CASSSLAEGSYNEQFF. CDR3 in DNA: TGTGCCAGCAGCTCACTGGCCGAAGGGTCCTACAATGAGCAGTTCTTC.

The rearrangement links TRBV18 to TRBJ1-1; 8 bases line up with TRBD1. The CDR3 has 16 residues. Germline V gene sequence: CDR1 KGHSH, CDR2 LQKENI. V was clipped by 2 bases and J by 4 bases; unmatched bases: 9. This CDR3 is CASSPLAFRGRTEAFF. The CDR3 nucleotides read TGTGCCAGCTCACCATTGGCGTTCAGGGGGCGCACTGAAGCTTTCTTT.

This sequence joins TRBV27 and TRBJ1-1, with TRBD1 matching 12 bases. Looked up from germline, CDR1 is MNHEY and CDR2 is SMNVEV (reference sequence). This CDR3 has 14 amino acids. The ends lost 8 bases at V and 7 bases at J; junction bases unmatched: 8. CDR3 protein: CASSPGQGAVEAFF. CDR3 coding DNA: TGTGCCAGCTCTCCGGGACAGGGGGCTGTTGAAGCTTTCTTT.

The gene calls are TRBV9 and TRBJ1-1, with TRBD1 as a possible D gene (5 bases). The CDR3 has 14 residues. The germline V gene has CDR1 SGDLS and CDR2 YYNGEE. Trimming pared 0 bases from V and 6 bases from J, leaving 12 bases between. The CDR3: CASSVGLGVPEAFF. CDR3 bases: TGTGCCAGCAGCGTAGGGTTGGGGGTACCTGAAGCTTTCTTT.

CDR3 DNA sequence: TGTGCCAGCAGTTTAGGACAGACTAGCTCCTACGAGCAGTACTTC. Translation: CASSLGQTSSYEQYF. The chain couples TRBV28 to TRBJ2-7; either TRBD1 or TRBD2 may fit D (6 bases each). The CDR3 is 15 residues long. Between the trimmed V and J ends, which lost 2 bases and 0 bases, there was a span of 11 bases. Germline CDR1 MDHEN, CDR2 SYDVKM.

In DNA, the CDR3 is TGCGCCAGCAGCGTCTGGGAGTCGGACGGGGAGCTGTTTTTT. Its protein is CASSVWESDGELFF. The chain has TRBV5-1 and TRBJ2-2, with a tentative D call TRBD2 (5 bases). The CDR3 extends over 14 amino acids. Looked up from germline, CDR1 is SGHRS and CDR2 is YFSETQ. Trimming cost V 4 bases and J 7 bases, with 14 bases left between them.

The rearrangement links TRBV19 to TRBJ2-1; D is possibly TRBD2 (6 bases). The germline gives CDR1 LNHDA, CDR2 SQIVND (reference sequence). V shed 3 bases and J shed 1 base, with 10 bases lying between them. The CDR3 loop spans 15 amino acids. CDR3 bases: TGTGCCAGTAGTATTGGGGGGATGTCCTACAATGAGCAGTTCTTC. Residues: CASSIGGMSYNEQFF. Supplemented by reference TRBV19 and TRBJ2-1, the full variable domain reads DGGITQSPKYLFRKEGQNVTLSCEQNLNHDAMYWYRQDPGQGLRLIYYSQIVNDFQKGDIAEGYSVSREKKESFPLTVTSAQKNPTAFYLCASSIGGMSYNEQFFGPGTRLTVL.

Notes on this clone: At the DNA level, this CDR3 is encoded by other sequences in the same sample as well. The V call is TRBV27, the J call TRBJ1-1; possible D gene TRBD1, 6 bases. V lost 2 bases to trimming and J lost 10 bases, with 11 bases between them. The CDR3 has 12 amino acids. Germline-derived CDR1 and CDR2 are MNHEY and SMNVEV (reference sequence). This chain's CDR3 is CASSLPGARAFF. CDR3 DNA sequence: TGTGCCAGCAGTTTACCGGGGGCGCGAGCTTTCTTT.

V is TRBV6-6 and J is TRBJ1-4; tentative D call: TRBD1 (5 bases). Germline assignment: CDR1 MNHNY and CDR2 SVGAGI (reference sequence). Trimming took 6 bases from V and 0 from J, leaving 8 bases between them. The CDR3 is 14 amino acids. CDR3 protein: CASRDTSTNEKLFF. DNA for the CDR3: TGTGCCAGCAGGGACACTTCAACTAATGAAAAACTGTTTTTT.

V and J are TRBV2 and TRBJ2-5; D not certain. The length of the CDR3 is 15 residues. Germline V lookup: CDR1 SNHLY, CDR2 FYNNEI. V shed 6 bases and J shed 1 base, with 15 bases lying between them. CDR3 nucleotide sequence: TGTGCCAGCAGAGGTAACAGCGCCCTCCAAGAGACCCAGTACTTC. Translated, it gives CASRGNSALQETQYF.

In its sample, this clone was seen a few times. The chain combines TRBV9 with TRBJ1-1, with D possibly TRBD1 on 6 matching bases. V gave up 3 bases and J gave up 3 bases, with 12 bases separating them. This CDR3 spans 14 amino acids. Germline V CDR1 and CDR2: SGDLS, YYNGEE. The CDR3, as DNA: TGTGCCAGCAGCGCGCAGGGGTGGGACACTGAAGCTTTCTTT. It yields the protein CASSAQGWDTEAFF. Complete variable domain (other parts from reference TRBV9 and TRBJ1-1): DSGVTQTPKHLITATGQRVTLRCSPRSGDLSVYWYQQSLDQGLQFLIQYYNGEERAKGNILERFSAQQFPDLHSELNLSSLELGDSALYFCASSAQGWDTEAFFGQGTRLTVV.

Remarks on this clone: The sample has other DNA sequences that encode this CDR3 too. CDR3: CASSLGTEAFF. The CDR3 DNA reads as TGTGCCAGCTCCCTGGGCACTGAAGCTTTCTTT. The V gene is TRBV25-1, the J gene TRBJ1-1; no reliable D call. The CDR3 is made up of 11 amino acids. V lost 8 bases, J lost 4 bases, and 8 bases lay in between. Germline CDR1 is MGHDK and CDR2 is SYGVNS.

V usage is TRBV11-2 and J usage is TRBJ2-5, with D perhaps TRBD2 (5 bases). In germline, CDR1 is SGHAT, CDR2 FQNNGV. Trimming stripped 0 bases from V and 9 bases from J, with 11 bases between. This CDR3 has 13 residues. The CDR3 coding sequence is TGTGCCAGCAGCTTAGAGGGGAGAACGGCCCAGTACTTC. It is translated as CASSLEGRTAQYF.

This clone was detected only once. This CDR3 is also generated by other DNA sequences in the sample. The chain joins TRBV19 to TRBJ1-5; weak D call: TRBD1 (5 bases). Trimming stripped 2 bases from V and 2 bases from J, with 10 bases between. Germline CDR1 is LNHDA and CDR2 is SQIVND (reference sequence). The CDR3 covers 15 residues. The CDR3 DNA follows: TGTGCCAGTAGTATATCGGGGGGAGGCAATCAGCCCCAGCATTTT. Residues: CASSISGGGNQPQHF.

The rearrangement uses TRBV25-1 and TRBJ2-1, with D unresolved. Germline-derived CDR1 and CDR2 are MGHDK and SYGVNS. The length of the CDR3 is 13 residues. V shed 2 bases and J shed 6 bases, with 8 bases lying between them. The CDR3 DNA reads TGTGCCAGCAGTGAACACTCTATCAATGAGCAGTTCTTC. Residues: CASSEHSINEQFF. The entire variable domain, with the rest obtained from reference TRBV25-1 and TRBJ2-1, is as follows: EADIYQTPRYLVIGTGKKITLECSQTMGHDKMYWYQQDPGMELHLIHYSYGVNSTEKGDLSSESTVSRIRTEHFPLTLESARPSHTSQYLCASSEHSINEQFFGPGTRLTVL.

The gene calls are TRBV6-6 and TRBJ2-4; the D is unclear. The CDR3 spans 16 residues. V was cut by 2 bases and J by 0 bases, with 11 bases left in between. The germline gives CDR1 MNHNY, CDR2 SVGAGI (reference sequence). CDR3 loop: CASSYLQPLAKNIQYF. CDR3 bases: TGTGCCAGCAGTTACCTACAGCCTTTAGCCAAAAACATTCAGTACTTC.

In its sample, this clone was seen once. The CDR3 DNA follows: TGCGCCAGCAGCCAAGATCTCGCGGGAGTAAGGAATGAGCAGTTCTTC. Translating it yields CASSQDLAGVRNEQFF. The chain is built from TRBV4-1 and TRBJ2-1; TRBD2 aligns across 7 bases. There are 16 residues in the CDR3. The germline CDR1 and CDR2 sequences are MGHRA and YSYEKL. After removal of 0 bases from V and 7 bases from J, the junction contained 9 bases not matched to a gene.

The chain recombines TRBV5-1 with TRBJ2-7; weak D call: TRBD2 (6 bases). Trimming pared 0 bases from V and 1 base from J, leaving 14 bases between. The germline CDR1 and CDR2 sequences are SGHRS and YFSETQ. The CDR3 is 16 amino acids. CDR3 nucleotides: TGCGCCAGCAGCTTGGCCAGGTCGGCGGGATCCTACGAGCAGTACTTC. It codes for CASSLARSAGSYEQYF. Full variable domain (remainder filled in from reference TRBV5-1 and TRBJ2-7): KAGVTQTPRYLIKTRGQQVTLSCSPISGHRSVSWYQQTPGQGLQFLFEYFSETQRNKGNFPGRFSGRQFSNSRSEMNVSTLELGDSALYLCASSLARSAGSYEQYFGPGTRLTVT.

The chain joins TRBV18 to TRBJ2-1; no clear D. Germline V gene sequence: CDR1 KGHSH, CDR2 LQKENI. With 6 bases removed from V and 7 bases from J, the gap between germline ends came to 4 bases. The CDR3 runs to 10 residues. CDR3 DNA: TGTGCCAGCTCGGAAAATGAGCAGTTCTTC. Its translation is CASSENEQFF.